The rows below give T cell receptor beta chains drawn from one sample of a study of regulatory T cells in long-lasting Graves disease. TCRdb fed the multiplex PCR reads into MiXCR, producing one record per CDR3 protein. The table includes 400,000 to 550,000 distinct CDR3 sequences, approximately 16% detected once. These sequences were also reported in another study, on T cells in Graves' hyperthyroidism and ophthalmopathy.

The sample here was peripheral blood mononuclear cells (PBMCs), taken at new diagnosis, from a patient treated with antithyroid drugs. The receptors here all came from a woman aged 25 to 39 with Graves disease. The CDR3 runs from the conserved cysteine through the conserved F or W. Fields, in order: J gene, V gene, CDR3 protein.

>TRBJ1-4|TRBV7-9
CASSYGQEKLFF
>TRBJ1-2|TRBV6-1
CASNPPYYGYTF
>TRBJ2-2|TRBV20-1
CSARDAEKGGITTGELFF
>TRBJ1-1|TRBV20-1
CSEEGNGVATEAFF
>TRBJ2-4|TRBV28
CASNPRDSENIQYF
>TRBJ2-7|TRBV11-1
CASSYDRGRLGEQYF
>TRBJ2-3|TRBV7-2
CASSLAASGSISGTQYF
>TRBJ2-4|TRBV6-1
CASSDLSPTDKNIQYF
>TRBJ2-6|TRBV28
CASSLSGANVLTF
>TRBJ1-2|TRBV29-1
CSVVRDGYTF
>TRBJ1-1|TRBV20-1
CSAVWGARPNTEAFF
>TRBJ2-1|TRBV9
CASSETSGSFYEQFF
>TRBJ1-6|TRBV30
CAWSVGQAGPLHF
>TRBJ1-1|TRBV10-3
CASRGEQQSTEAFF
>TRBJ2-7|TRBV6-1
CASMDRVSEQYF
>TRBJ1-5|TRBV12-3/TRBV12-4
CASSRTGGWSNQPQHF
>TRBJ1-6|TRBV30
CAWSVRVEDSPLHF
>TRBJ1-5|TRBV13
CASSLGGRDPLLNQPQHF
>TRBJ2-2|TRBV11-2
CASSPGTSGRNTGELFF
>TRBJ2-4|TRBV11-2
CASSSIAGPKNIQYF
>TRBJ1-1|TRBV6-2/TRBV6-3
CASSSRTGDVPEAFF
>TRBJ2-2|TRBV2
CASSEAGWGELFF
>TRBJ2-7|TRBV3-1
CASSPPGTSGFYEQYF
>TRBJ2-1|TRBV6-1
CASSDTISYNEQFF
>TRBJ2-1|TRBV6-5
CASSYNGQLNEQFF
>TRBJ2-7|TRBV30
CAWSVNSYAYEQYF
>TRBJ2-1|TRBV5-1
CASSSTYINEGEQFF
>TRBJ1-5|TRBV6-1
CASSPPLAQHF
>TRBJ2-5|TRBV20-1
CSARDLREGGTKETQYF
>TRBJ2-5|TRBV7-2
CASSATGSYQETQYF
>TRBJ2-1|TRBV24-1
CATSDRNEQFF
>TRBJ2-1|TRBV19
CASNGGRASYNEQFF
>TRBJ2-7|TRBV20-1
CSARDGTGLISYEQYF
>TRBJ2-7|TRBV20-1
CSAVKTGGYEQYF
>TRBJ2-5|TRBV5-1
CASSLVGERYETQYF
>TRBJ2-5|TRBV11-2
CASTRLAGGQETQYF
>TRBJ1-2|TRBV12-3/TRBV12-4
CASSLRESGYTF
>TRBJ2-1|TRBV24-1
CATRGTGEHNEQFF
>TRBJ2-7|TRBV28
CASGSLYEQYF
>TRBJ2-7|TRBV7-9
CASSSAGASGYEQYF